This T cell receptor beta chain was retrieved from a study of T cells after posttransplantation cyclophosphamide. Study-wide findings and caveats: Donor CD8+ memory clones often dominated recipient blood repertoires at later times. Recipient CMV seropositivity and CMV reactivation strongly tracked TRB clonality. TRB overlap between skin or GI tissue T cells and blood was limited.

CDR1 and CDR2 (germline): SGHTS, YDEGEE. There are 13 residues in the CDR3. The germline V and J ends were trimmed by 7 bases and 5 bases, with 15 bases remaining between them. TCRdb keeps only in-frame clones here, not all; method: immunoSEQ multiplex PCR. The sample has 45,000 or so clones; about 90% are singletons. This clone was recorded a few times. As yet, its antigen is unknown. The chain employs TRBV5-8 and TRBJ2-5, with a tentative D call TRBD1 (5 bases). The clonotype comes from a woman in her 50s in good health and a related stem cell transplant donor. Sequences were obtained from PBMCs. CDR3 DNA: TGTGCCAGCGGGCCCGACAGCCAGGAGACCCAGTACTTC. Amino acids: CASGPDSQETQYF.